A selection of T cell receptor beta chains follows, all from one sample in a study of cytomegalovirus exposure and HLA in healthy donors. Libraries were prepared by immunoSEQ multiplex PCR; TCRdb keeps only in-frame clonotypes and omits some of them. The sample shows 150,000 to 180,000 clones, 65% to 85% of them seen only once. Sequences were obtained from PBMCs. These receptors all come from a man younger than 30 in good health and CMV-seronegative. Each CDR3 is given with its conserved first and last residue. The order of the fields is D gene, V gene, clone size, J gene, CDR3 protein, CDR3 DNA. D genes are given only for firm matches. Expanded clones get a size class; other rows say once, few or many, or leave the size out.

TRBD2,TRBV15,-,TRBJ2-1,CATSRNGLAGKFF,TGTGCCACCAGCAGAAACGGATTAGCGGGGAAGTTCTTC
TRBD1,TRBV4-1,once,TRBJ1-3,CASSHVTGDGNTIYF,TGCGCCAGCAGCCATGTTACAGGGGATGGAAACACCATATATTTT
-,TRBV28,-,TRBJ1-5,CASSLRGGRSNQPQHF,TGTGCCAGCAGTTTAAGGGGGGGCAGGAGCAATCAGCCCCAGCATTTT
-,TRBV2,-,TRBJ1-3,CASSDAAGVPGNTIYF,TGTGCCAGCAGTGATGCGGCAGGGGTGCCTGGAAACACCATATATTTT
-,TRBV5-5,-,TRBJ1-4,CASAQQGIIGEKLFF,TGTGCCAGCGCACAACAGGGCATCATCGGTGAAAAACTGTTTTTT
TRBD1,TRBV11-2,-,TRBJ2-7,CASSQDRSTYEQYF,TGTGCCAGCAGCCAGGACAGGTCCACCTACGAGCAGTACTTC
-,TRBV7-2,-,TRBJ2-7,CASSPQYEQYF,TGTGCCAGCAGCCCCCAGTACGAGCAGTACTTC
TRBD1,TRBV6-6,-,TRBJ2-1,CASSPDRAGNNEQFF,TGTGCCAGCAGTCCCGACAGGGCGGGCAACAATGAGCAGTTCTTC
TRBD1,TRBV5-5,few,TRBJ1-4,CASSLWGDSGEKLFF,TGTGCCAGCAGCTTATGGGGGGACAGTGGAGAAAAACTGTTTTTT
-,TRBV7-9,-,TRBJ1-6,CASRRVDSPLHF,TGTGCCAGTCGCAGGGTAGATTCACCCCTCCACTTT
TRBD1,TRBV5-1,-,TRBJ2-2,CASSVGQSNTGELFF,TGCGCCAGCAGCGTGGGACAGTCGAACACCGGGGAGCTGTTTTTT
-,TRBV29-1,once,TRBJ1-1,CSARVPGSTGAFF,TGCAGCGCCCGGGTGCCGGGGAGTACTGGGGCTTTCTTT
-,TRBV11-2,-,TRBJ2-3,CASSLGRLTDTQYF,TGTGCCAGCAGCTTAGGCAGACTCACAGATACGCAGTATTTT
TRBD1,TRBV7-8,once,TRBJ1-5,CASSIRGGTGTNQPQHF,TGTGCCAGCAGCATTAGGGGGGGGACAGGAACTAATCAGCCCCAGCATTTT
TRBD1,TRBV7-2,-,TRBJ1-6,CASSLVETGLSYNSPLHF,TGTGCCAGCAGCTTAGTGGAGACAGGGCTCTCCTATAATTCACCCCTCCACTTT
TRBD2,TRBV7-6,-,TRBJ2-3,CASSLPAGATDTQYF,TGTGCCAGCAGCTTACCAGCGGGGGCGACAGATACGCAGTATTTT
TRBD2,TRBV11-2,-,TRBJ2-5,CASSPSGGETQYF,TGTGCCAGCAGCCCCTCCGGGGGGGAGACCCAGTACTTC
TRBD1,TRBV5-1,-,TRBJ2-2,CASSWGQLNTGELFF,TGCGCCAGCAGCTGGGGACAGCTGAACACCGGGGAGCTGTTTTTT
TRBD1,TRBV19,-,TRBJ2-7,CASTAGQGAFYEQYF,TGTGCCAGTACCGCGGGACAGGGGGCTTTCTACGAGCAGTACTTC
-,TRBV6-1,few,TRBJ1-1,CASSEVYGGGTTEAFF,TGTGCCAGCAGTGAAGTTTACGGGGGGGGGACCACTGAAGCTTTCTTT
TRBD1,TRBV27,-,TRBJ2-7,CASRNSGDRAHEQYF,TGTGCCAGCAGAAACTCGGGGGACAGGGCCCACGAGCAGTACTTC
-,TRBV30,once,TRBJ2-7,CAWREGNEQYF,TGTGCCTGGAGGGAGGGGAACGAGCAGTACTTC
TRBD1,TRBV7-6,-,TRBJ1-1,CASSPRDRGNTEAFF,TGTGCCAGCAGCCCTAGGGACAGGGGGAACACTGAAGCTTTCTTT
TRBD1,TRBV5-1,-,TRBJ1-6,CASREGASNSPLHF,TGCGCCAGCAGGGAGGGGGCTTCTAATTCACCCCTCCACTTT
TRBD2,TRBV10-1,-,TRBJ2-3,CANGLAGGDTQYF,TGCGCCAATGGACTAGCGGGAGGGGATACGCAGTATTTT
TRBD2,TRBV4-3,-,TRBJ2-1,CASSQVSSGSYNEQFF,TGCGCCAGCAGCCAAGTTTCTAGCGGGTCCTACAATGAGCAGTTCTTC
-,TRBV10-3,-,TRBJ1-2,CAISGSGAQDGYTF,TGTGCCATCAGTGGGAGCGGGGCGCAGGATGGCTACACCTTC
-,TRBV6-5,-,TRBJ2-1,CASSFGQYNEQFF,TGTGCCAGCAGTTTCGGACAGTACAATGAGCAGTTCTTC
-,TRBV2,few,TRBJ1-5,CASGRDGNQPQHF,TGTGCCAGCGGGAGGGACGGGAATCAGCCCCAGCATTTT
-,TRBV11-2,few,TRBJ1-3,CASGWASGNTIYF,TGTGCCAGCGGTTGGGCCTCTGGAAACACCATATATTTT
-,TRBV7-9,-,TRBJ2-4,CASSLDSLAKNIQYF,TGTGCCAGCAGCCTGGACAGCCTAGCCAAAAACATTCAGTACTTC
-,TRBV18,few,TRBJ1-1,CASSPPNVAGTNSEAFF,TGTGCCAGCTCACCACCTAATGTAGCAGGGACAAACTCTGAAGCTTTCTTT
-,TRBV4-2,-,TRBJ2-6,CASSQFSSSGANGLTF,TGTGCCAGCAGCCAATTTAGTAGCTCTGGGGCCAACGGCCTGACTTTC
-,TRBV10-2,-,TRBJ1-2,CASSESYYGYTF,TGCGCCAGCAGTGAGTCGTATTATGGCTACACCTTC
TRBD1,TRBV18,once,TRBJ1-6,CASSGQGSSYNSPLHF,TGTGCCAGCTCCGGACAGGGTAGCTCCTATAATTCACCCCTCCACTTT
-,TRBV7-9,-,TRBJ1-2,CASSFEQGERGYTF,TGTGCCAGCAGCTTTGAACAGGGCGAAAGAGGCTACACCTTC
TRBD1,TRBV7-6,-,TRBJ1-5,CASSSQGAGQPQHF,TGTGCCAGCAGTTCACAGGGGGCAGGTCAGCCCCAGCATTTT
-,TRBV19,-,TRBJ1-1,CASSPQTGGNTEAFF,TGTGCCAGTAGTCCTCAGACGGGGGGGAACACTGAAGCTTTCTTT
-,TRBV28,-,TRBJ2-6,CAADGSGANVLTF,TGTGCAGCGGACGGTTCTGGGGCCAACGTCCTGACTTTC
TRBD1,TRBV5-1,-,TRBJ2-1,CASSLMTGISNEQFF,TGCGCCAGCAGCTTGATGACAGGGATTTCCAATGAGCAGTTCTTC
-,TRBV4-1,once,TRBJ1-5,CASSQGQYSNQPQHF,TGCGCCAGCAGCCAAGGACAGTATAGCAATCAGCCCCAGCATTTT
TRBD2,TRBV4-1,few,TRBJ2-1,CASSPGTGGGNEQFF,TGCGCCAGCAGTCCCGGCACCGGGGGGGGGAATGAGCAGTTCTTC
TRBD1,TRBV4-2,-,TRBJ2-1,CASSQAQGGQEFF,TGTGCCAGCAGCCAAGCCCAAGGGGGCCAGGAGTTCTTC
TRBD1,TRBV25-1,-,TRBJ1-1,CASSEDRANTEAFF,TGTGCCAGCAGTGAGGACAGGGCGAACACTGAAGCTTTCTTT
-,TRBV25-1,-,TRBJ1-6,CASSEGGDNSPLHF,TGTGCCAGCAGTGAAGGGGGGGATAATTCACCCCTCCACTTT
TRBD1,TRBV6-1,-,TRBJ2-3,CASRGQGSTDTQYF,TGTGCCAGCAGAGGACAGGGAAGCACAGATACGCAATATTTT
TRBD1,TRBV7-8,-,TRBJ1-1,CASSSGQGSTEAFF,TGTGCCAGCAGCTCAGGACAGGGGAGCACGGAAGCTTTCTTT
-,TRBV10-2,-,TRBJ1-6,CASSDGEGYNSPLHF,TGCGCCAGCAGTGACGGGGAAGGCTATAATTCACCCCTCCACTTT
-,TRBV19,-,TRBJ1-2,CASSTGINYGYTF,TGTGCCAGTAGTACGGGGATTAACTATGGCTACACCTTC
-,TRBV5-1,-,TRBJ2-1,CASSLGQGISYNEQFF,TGCGCCAGCAGCTTGGGTCAGGGGATCTCCTACAATGAGCAGTTCTTC
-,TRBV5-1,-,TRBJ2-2,CASSSGQNTGELFF,TGCGCCAGCAGCTCTGGACAGAACACCGGGGAGCTGTTTTTT
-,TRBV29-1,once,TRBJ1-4,CSVRQENEKLFF,TGCAGCGTCCGACAGGAGAATGAAAAACTGTTTTTT
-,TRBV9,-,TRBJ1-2,CASSANTGYGYTF,TGTGCCAGCAGCGCCAATACAGGGTATGGCTACACCTTC
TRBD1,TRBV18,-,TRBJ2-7,CASSPPGTGVGYEQYF,TGTGCCAGCTCACCACCGGGGACAGGGGTGGGGTACGAGCAGTACTTC